This T cell receptor beta chain was captured by sequencing in a study of cytomegalovirus exposure and HLA in healthy donors. Regarding the study as a whole: TCR beta chains numbering some 150 were designated cytomegalovirus-associated. Analyses of presence/absence relied on an assumption of roughly uniform sequencing depth across donors. Both high specificity and high sensitivity reportedly marked the classifier's diagnosis of cytomegalovirus status.

The CDR3 runs to 13 residues. In germline, CDR1 is SGHTA, CDR2 FQGTGA. The germline V and J ends were trimmed by 5 bases and 8 bases, with 12 bases remaining between them. A few counts support this clone. Its specificity is not known. Researchers ran the PCR with 60 Vbeta and 13 Jbeta primers. Measured with immunoSEQ multiplex PCR; TCRdb has only the in-frame clones, and not every one. This sample yields about 160,000 clones, of which 68% are seen a single time; 2.5% to 3.5% belongs to the top ten. V gene TRBV7-3 combines with J gene TRBJ2-2; D gene uncertain. Sequenced sample: PBMCs. The sequence was obtained from a woman in her thirties or forties in good health and CMV-seropositive. The CDR3 bases are TGTGCCAGCAGCCCCGACGTGGAGGGGGAGCTGTTTTTT. Translation gives CASSPDVEGELFF.